The 9 T cell receptor beta chains below all came from one sample that was sequenced in a study of spatial heterogeneity in lung cancer. Study observations and caveats: Counts that tracked tumor mutation counts were those of expanded intratumoral alpha and beta TCRs.

No antigen has been assigned to these receptors. Sample time point: sample taken at primary tumor resection. TCRdb reprocessed the 5' RACE reads via MiXCR and lists one record per CDR3 protein. The sample holds around 100,000 distinct CDR3 sequences; 3.5% to 5% are singletons and the top ten take over 20%. The sample was lung tumor tissue, taken at surgery. The receptors stem from a male donor with early-stage non-small cell lung cancer.

The gene calls are TRBV12-3 or TRBV12-4 and TRBJ1-2; D is possibly TRBD1 (6 bases). The CDR3 has 15 amino acids. Trimming pared 5 bases from V and 3 bases from J, leaving 16 bases between. CDR3 bases: TGTGCCAGCAGTCCACTTAGACAGGCGTACTATGGCTACACCTTC. Translating gives CASSPLRQAYYGYTF.

This clonotype was detected a few times. This chain uses TRBV20-1 with TRBJ2-7; 7 bases line up with TRBD2. Germline CDR1 and CDR2: DFQATT and SNEGSKA (reference sequence). V was pared by 5 bases and J by 2 bases, with 9 bases of the junction left unmatched. CDR3 length equals 14 residues. The CDR3 region is CSAGGDTRTYEQYF. The CDR3 DNA follows: TGCAGTGCTGGGGGGGATACTAGGACCTACGAGCAGTACTTC.

This clonotype was observed many times. The chain links TRBV7-2 to TRBJ1-5, with 7 bases fitting TRBD1. The V segment lost 4 bases and the J segment 0 bases; nucleotides outside the gene matches: 6. The CDR3 contains 16 residues. From germline, CDR1 is SGHTA and CDR2 FQGNSA. The CDR3 is CASSSGTVHSNQPQHF. The CDR3 DNA reads as TGTGCCAGCAGCTCCGGGACAGTACATAGCAATCAGCCCCAGCATTTT.

The V and J genes are TRBV15 and TRBJ2-7; a weak D match, TRBD1 (6 bases). Germline V gene data show CDR1 as LNHNV and CDR2 as YYDKDF (reference sequence). V shed 5 bases and J shed 3 bases, with 23 bases lying between them. The CDR3 spans 17 residues. CDR3 loop: CATSPSREADSNYEQYF. In DNA form, the CDR3 reads TGTGCCACCAGCCCAAGTAGAGAGGCGGACAGTAACTACGAGCAGTACTTC.

This clonotype was seen repeatedly, ten times or more. This rearrangement joins TRBV3-1 to TRBJ2-5, with 7 bases aligning to TRBD2. This CDR3 is built from 15 residues. With V trimmed by 5 bases and J by 5 bases, 11 bases remained unmatched. The germline V gene encodes CDR1 LGHDT and CDR2 YNNKEL (reference sequence). The CDR3 nucleotides are TGTGCCAGCAGCTACGGACTAGTCCATAGTGAGACCCAGTACTTC. Translated: CASSYGLVHSETQYF.

Many counts were recorded for this clonotype. This chain links TRBV27 with TRBJ2-3; 8 bases are shared with TRBD2. The CDR3 runs to 14 residues. The V and J ends lost 2 bases and 4 bases, in that order; junction bases with no gene match: 2. Germline values: CDR1 MNHEY, CDR2 SMNVEV (reference sequence). The CDR3 region is CASSLTSGADTQYF. The CDR3 nucleotides are TGTGCCAGCAGTTTAACTAGCGGAGCAGATACGCAGTATTTT.

This clonotype was seen ten or more times. V is TRBV7-2 and J is TRBJ2-5; 7 bases are shared with TRBD2. Germline CDR1 is SGHTA and CDR2 is FQGNSA. There are 16 residues in the CDR3. Trimming took 4 bases from V and 4 from J; bases not matched to a gene: 12. The CDR3 protein is CASSSQAAGVSETQYF. The DNA of the CDR3 is TGTGCCAGCAGCTCCCAAGCCGCGGGAGTATCAGAGACCCAGTACTTC.

This clonotype came up many times. V and J are TRBV5-6 and TRBJ1-4; D unresolved. Germline CDR1 reads SGHDT; CDR2 reads YYEEEE. This CDR3 is built from 12 residues. V was clipped by 3 bases and J by 6 bases, with 6 bases between them. CDR3 sequence (DNA): TGTGCCAGCAGCTCTTGGGATGAAAAACTGTTTTTT. This sequence encodes CASSSWDEKLFF.

This clonotype was picked up many times. This chain links TRBV6-5 with TRBJ1-6, with D unresolved. The germline V gene has CDR1 MNHEY and CDR2 SVGAGI. V dropped 6 bases and J dropped 3 bases, with 12 bases sitting between them. CDR3 length: 15 residues. CDR3 sequence (DNA): TGTGCCAGCAGCCGACGGGGATACTATAATTCACCCCTCCACTTT. Residues: CASSRRGYYNSPLHF.